The 8 T cell receptor beta chains presented below share a single source sample, sequenced in a study of blood T cell repertoires in COVID-19. Libraries were prepared by immunoSEQ multiplex PCR; TCRdb keeps only in-frame clonotypes and omits some of them. The data contain approximately 170,000 clones, 70% to 90% of them singletons. Material: peripheral blood. The receptors were gathered from a man between 18 and 35 years old who had recovered from COVID-19.

The V and J genes are TRBV29-1 and TRBJ2-1; tentative D call: TRBD2 (6 bases). Looked up from germline, CDR1 is SQVTM and CDR2 is ANQGSEA. CDR3 length equals 13 residues. V was shortened by 6 bases and J by 0 bases, with 9 bases between the two germline ends. CDR3 residues: CSVVADSYNEQFF. The CDR3 bases are TGCAGCGTGGTAGCGGACTCCTACAATGAGCAGTTCTTC.

This chain links TRBV15 with TRBJ2-7, with 10 positions matching TRBD1. The CDR3 is 14 residues long. The germline CDR1 and CDR2 sequences are LNHNV and YYDKDF (reference sequence). J lost 6 bases, V lost 9 bases, and 11 bases had no gene match. The CDR3 region has the DNA TGTGCCACTAGCCGGGACAGGGGCATCGGCGAGCAGTACTTC. Its protein is CATSRDRGIGEQYF.

In its sample, this clone was seen once. The chain links TRBV28 to TRBJ2-6; no clear D gene. Trimming removed 2 bases at V and 4 bases at J, with 9 bases between. Germline CDR1 is MDHEN and CDR2 is SYDVKM. The CDR3 totals 15 residues. CDR3 in amino acids: CASSLAGTGANVLTF. CDR3 DNA: TGTGCCAGCAGTTTAGCAGGAACCGGGGCCAACGTCCTGACTTTC.

V gene TRBV21-1 combines with J gene TRBJ2-5; the table gives TRBD1 as D, unverified against the DNA. TRBV21-1 is deemed a pseudogene. This CDR3 spans 14 amino acids. This chain's CDR3 is CASSKGPNVETQYF. The CDR3 bases are TGTGCCAGCAGCAAAGGGCCCAACGTGGAGACCCAGTACTTC.

This clone was observed a handful of times. The chain uses TRBV5-6 and TRBJ1-6; the match to TRBD1 covers 8 bases. V gave up 4 bases and J gave up 7 bases; unmatched junction bases: 4. CDR1 is SGHDT, CDR2 YYEEEE, per germline. The CDR3 is 14 amino acids. CDR3 sequence: CASSQGQENSPLHF. In DNA form, the CDR3 reads TGTGCCAGCAGCCAGGGACAGGAGAATTCACCCCTCCACTTT.

This rearrangement joins TRBV15 to TRBJ2-2; D uncertain. V was pared by 3 bases and J by 6 bases, with 11 bases between. Per germline, CDR1 LNHNV and CDR2 YYDKDF (reference sequence). This CDR3 is built from 14 residues. CDR3 loop: CATSRGEFAGELFF. The DNA for the CDR3 is TGTGCCACCAGCAGGGGCGAGTTTGCCGGGGAGCTGTTTTTT.

This clone appeared once. The V call is TRBV3-1 (or the pseudogene TRBV3-2), the J call TRBJ2-5; possible D gene TRBD2, 6 bases. Trimming pared 0 bases from V and 10 bases from J, leaving 21 bases between. The CDR3 totals 16 residues. CDR1 and CDR2 from the germline V gene are LGHDT and YNNKEL (reference sequence). CDR3 in amino acids: CASSQDRGGVTYSQYF. CDR3 nucleotides: TGTGCCAGCAGCCAAGATAGGGGCGGGGTGACTTATAGCCAGTACTTC.

A single count supports this clone. The chain joins TRBV12-3 or TRBV12-4 to TRBJ1-1; D is unclear. The CDR3 has 11 residues. Trimming cost V 5 bases and J 6 bases, with 7 bases left between them. The CDR3 loop reads CASSGRSEAFF. CDR3 in DNA: TGTGCCAGCAGTGGGAGGTCTGAAGCTTTCTTT.